This T cell receptor beta chain emerged from a study of T cells in Graves' hyperthyroidism and ophthalmopathy. Study-level points and caveats: Most clonotypes that expanded in the thyroid above 0.001 also showed up in blood.

V dropped 0 bases and J dropped 4 bases, with 8 bases sitting between them. In germline, CDR1 is SGHDT, CDR2 YYEEEE. The CDR3 has 14 residues. RNA transcripts provided the source from which TCR beta CDR3 regions were amplified. Initially, a first-round RT-PCR of the TCR CDR3 employed the HTBI primer set. TCRdb passed the multiplex PCR reads through MiXCR, listing each CDR3 protein once. The sample has about 560,000 distinct CDR3 sequences; approximately 15% are singletons. There are a few counts of this clonotype. No antigen is known for it. The chain joins TRBV5-6 to TRBJ2-1; the D gene is possibly TRBD1 (6 bases). The sample comprised blood. This sequence originates from a woman in her 30s with Graves' hyperthyroidism. The CDR3 sequence: CASSLVDRYNEQFF. In nucleotides, the CDR3 is TGTGCCAGCAGCTTGGTCGACAGGTACAATGAGCAGTTCTTC. The variable domain in full, completed from reference TRBV5-6 and TRBJ2-1, reads DAGVTQSPTHLIKTRGQQVTLRCSPKSGHDTVSWYQQALGQGPQFIFQYYEEEERQRGNFPDRFSGHQFPNYSSELNVNALLLGDSALYLCASSLVDRYNEQFFGPGTRLTVL.